These 4 T cell receptor beta chains originate from one sample sequenced in a study of cytomegalovirus exposure and HLA in healthy donors. The PCR contained 60 Vbeta and 13 Jbeta primers. Profiled with immunoSEQ multiplex PCR; TCRdb holds only in-frame clones, not every one. Found here are about 200,000 clones; the top ten clones hold about 6%. The specimen sequenced was PBMCs. The receptor source for this set is a man younger than 40 in good health and CMV-seronegative.

This chain uses TRBV29-1 with TRBJ2-7; 7 bases are a match to TRBD1. V lost 7 bases, J lost 3 bases, and 9 bases stayed unmatched. This CDR3 is built from 13 residues. CDR1 SQVTM and CDR2 ANQGSEA come from the germline V gene. This CDR3 is CSAAGGGGYEQYF. The CDR3 nucleotides are TGCAGCGCCGCAGGGGGTGGAGGCTACGAGCAGTACTTC.

This chain links TRBV19 with TRBJ1-2; D unresolved. CDR3 length: 15 amino acids. Per germline, CDR1 LNHDA and CDR2 SQIVND (reference sequence). V was shortened by 4 bases and J by 4 bases, with 16 bases between the two germline ends. CDR3 in amino acids: CASSKPGWEGYGYTF. In nucleotides, the CDR3 is TGTGCCAGTAGTAAGCCGGGATGGGAGGGCTATGGCTACACCTTC.

The rearrangement links TRBV7-8 to TRBJ1-5, with D maybe TRBD1 (6 bases). The V and J ends lost 5 bases and 1 base respectively, with 15 bases between them. This CDR3 has 16 amino acids. The germline gives CDR1 SGHVS, CDR2 FQNEAQ. Here the CDR3 reads CASSLGGGRSNQPQHF. The CDR3, as DNA: TGTGCCAGCAGCCTAGGGGGGGGCAGGAGCAATCAGCCCCAGCATTTT.

The chain joins TRBV12-5 to TRBJ1-6; tentatively, D is TRBD1 (5 bases). CDR1 LGHNT and CDR2 FRNRAP come from the germline V gene. The CDR3 has 19 residues. Trimming left V 0 bases short and J 0 bases short, with 15 bases between. The chain's CDR3 is CASGLVLAGLSSYNSPLHF. CDR3 nucleotides: TGTGCTAGTGGTTTGGTACTAGCAGGGCTTAGCTCCTATAATTCACCCCTCCACTTT. The whole variable domain, remainder taken from reference TRBV12-5 and TRBJ1-6, is DARVTQTPRHKVTEMGQEVTMRCQPILGHNTVFWYRQTMMQGLELLAYFRNRAPLDDSGMPKDRFSAEMPDATLATLKIQPSEPRDSAVYFCASGLVLAGLSSYNSPLHFGNGTRLTVT.